This TCR beta chain was recorded in a study of CD8+ T cells in alopecia areata. Findings of the study overall: Whether baseline CD8+ expansion is linked to response remains uncertain, given a single nonresponder.

As regards this clone: The antigen is undetermined.

Treatment of the sample: oral pan-JAK inhibitor, 5-10 mg twice daily. Researchers took lesional scalp punch biopsies and peripheral blood from people who were alopecia areata patients. In each case, RNA was isolated and then reverse transcribed into cDNA as the sequencing template. Profiled with immunoSEQ multiplex PCR; TCRdb holds only in-frame clones, not every one. The sample lists more than 200,000 clones; under 70% were seen once. Trimming pared 2 bases from V and 5 bases from J, leaving 10 bases between. Per germline, CDR1 GTSNPN and CDR2 SVGIG (reference sequence). The CDR3 consists of 13 residues.

The chain recombines TRBV30 with TRBJ1-5; D perhaps matches TRBD1 (5 bases). This clonotype was sampled from a human donor with alopecia areata. The sample here was CD4+ T cells sorted from blood, taken at week 4, from a patient treated with tofacitinib. CDR3 residues: CAWSRDGYQPQHF. CDR3 bases: TGTGCCTGGAGTAGGGACGGTTATCAGCCCCAGCATTTT.